These T cell receptor beta chains were read from a single sample in a study of shared clonotypes between healthy human individuals. Clones were sequenced by immunoSEQ multiplex PCR, and TCRdb holds only the in-frame ones, with some missing. The table has 2,100,000 or so clones, more than 90% seen once. Material for sequencing was naive CD4+ T cells sorted from blood. These receptors came from a man aged 18 to 30 in good health. CDR3s include the opening cysteine and the closing phenylalanine or tryptophan. A D gene is named only where the DNA matches it firmly. Only part of the rows carry a size: once, few, many, or a class if the clone is expanded.

v_gene: TRBV27
abundance: -
d_gene: -
j_gene: TRBJ1-5
CDR3aa: CASSLSNRSNQPQHF
CDR3nt: TGTGCCAGCAGTTTATCGAACAGGAGCAATCAGCCCCAGCATTTT

v_gene: TRBV6-6
abundance: -
d_gene: TRBD1
j_gene: TRBJ1-2
CDR3aa: CASKAGGVYGYTF
CDR3nt: TGTGCCAGCAAGGCAGGGGGCGTTTACGGCTACACCTTC

v_gene: TRBV19
abundance: -
d_gene: -
j_gene: TRBJ1-5
CDR3aa: CASSLGVRVGQPQHF
CDR3nt: TGTGCCAGTAGCCTGGGGGTCAGGGTGGGTCAGCCCCAGCATTTT

v_gene: TRBV2
abundance: -
d_gene: -
j_gene: TRBJ1-2
CDR3aa: CASSEDVNYGYTF
CDR3nt: TGTGCCAGCAGTGAAGACGTAAACTATGGCTACACCTTC

v_gene: TRBV27
abundance: -
d_gene: -
j_gene: TRBJ2-2
CDR3aa: CASSLMRGSGRWAGELFF
CDR3nt: TGTGCCAGCAGTTTAATGCGGGGATCGGGCAGGTGGGCCGGGGAGCTGTTTTTT

v_gene: TRBV2
abundance: -
d_gene: -
j_gene: TRBJ1-1
CDR3aa: CASSEDDGLNTEAFF
CDR3nt: TGTGCCAGCAGTGAAGATGACGGATTGAACACTGAAGCTTTCTTT

v_gene: TRBV6-1
abundance: -
d_gene: -
j_gene: TRBJ1-1
CDR3aa: CASTSAAGRAFF
CDR3nt: TGTGCCAGCACCTCAGCCGCGGGGAGGGCTTTCTTT

v_gene: TRBV5-8
abundance: -
d_gene: -
j_gene: TRBJ2-7
CDR3aa: CASSSAVTGRGYEQYF
CDR3nt: TGTGCCAGCAGTTCCGCCGTGACAGGCCGGGGTTACGAGCAGTACTTC

v_gene: TRBV7-2
abundance: few
d_gene: TRBD1
j_gene: TRBJ1-6
CDR3aa: CASSGTGDSPLHF
CDR3nt: TGTGCCAGCAGCGGAACAGGGGATTCACCCCTCCACTTT

v_gene: TRBV27
abundance: -
d_gene: -
j_gene: TRBJ2-1
CDR3aa: CASSPLTVISEQFF
CDR3nt: TGTGCCAGCAGTCCCCTTACAGTTATCTCTGAGCAGTTCTTC

v_gene: TRBV15
abundance: -
d_gene: -
j_gene: TRBJ2-5
CDR3aa: CATSRGNQETQYF
CDR3nt: TGTGCCACCAGCAGAGGGAACCAAGAGACCCAGTACTTC

v_gene: TRBV6-1
abundance: once
d_gene: -
j_gene: TRBJ2-7
CDR3aa: CASSAQGYEQYF
CDR3nt: TGTGCCAGCAGTGCGCAGGGCTACGAGCAGTACTTC

v_gene: TRBV5-4
abundance: -
d_gene: TRBD1
j_gene: TRBJ1-1
CDR3aa: CASSLAAGGPRRVAEAFF
CDR3nt: TGTGCCAGCAGCTTGGCGGCAGGGGGCCCCCGGCGGGTGGCTGAAGCTTTCTTT

v_gene: TRBV6-6
abundance: -
d_gene: TRBD1
j_gene: TRBJ1-1
CDR3aa: CASSPGQGAGEAFF
CDR3nt: TGTGCCAGCAGTCCAGGACAGGGGGCTGGTGAAGCTTTCTTT

v_gene: TRBV5-1
abundance: -
d_gene: -
j_gene: TRBJ2-3
CDR3aa: CASSPGGGGTDTQYF
CDR3nt: TGCGCCAGCAGCCCCGGTGGGGGTGGCACAGATACGCAGTATTTT

v_gene: TRBV11-2
abundance: -
d_gene: -
j_gene: TRBJ2-5
CDR3aa: CASSLGSHQETQYF
CDR3nt: TGTGCCAGCAGCTTAGGCTCGCACCAAGAGACCCAGTACTTC

v_gene: TRBV5-4
abundance: -
d_gene: TRBD2
j_gene: TRBJ2-3
CDR3aa: CASSSGTSGSISTDTQYF
CDR3nt: TGTGCCAGCAGCTCCGGGACTAGCGGGAGTATTAGCACAGATACGCAGTATTTT

v_gene: TRBV5-4
abundance: -
d_gene: TRBD1
j_gene: TRBJ2-7
CDR3aa: CASSMGQGTHEQYF
CDR3nt: TGTGCCAGCAGCATGGGACAGGGTACCCACGAGCAGTACTTC

v_gene: TRBV6-5
abundance: -
d_gene: -
j_gene: TRBJ1-4
CDR3aa: CASSSQQNEKLFF
CDR3nt: TGTGCCAGCAGTTCACAGCAAAATGAAAAACTGTTTTTT

v_gene: TRBV10-1
abundance: -
d_gene: TRBD1
j_gene: TRBJ2-7
CDR3aa: CASRRDRKSYEQYF
CDR3nt: TGCGCCAGCAGAAGGGACAGGAAATCCTACGAGCAGTACTTC

v_gene: TRBV30
abundance: once
d_gene: -
j_gene: TRBJ1-6
CDR3aa: CAWRYRNYNSPLHF
CDR3nt: TGTGCCTGGAGATACAGGAACTATAATTCACCCCTCCACTTT

v_gene: TRBV28
abundance: -
d_gene: -
j_gene: TRBJ2-5
CDR3aa: CASAWAGKETQYF
CDR3nt: TGTGCCAGCGCTTGGGCGGGAAAAGAGACCCAGTACTTC

v_gene: TRBV18
abundance: -
d_gene: -
j_gene: TRBJ2-7
CDR3aa: CASSPQGQAIQGYEQYF
CDR3nt: TGTGCCAGCTCACCCCAAGGGCAGGCGATACAAGGCTACGAGCAGTACTTC

v_gene: TRBV4-3
abundance: once
d_gene: -
j_gene: TRBJ2-6
CDR3aa: CASSQDMRAGANVLTF
CDR3nt: TGCGCCAGCAGCCAAGATATGAGGGCTGGGGCCAACGTCCTGACTTTC

v_gene: TRBV7-9
abundance: -
d_gene: TRBD1
j_gene: TRBJ1-6
CDR3aa: CASSLTGIGDSPLHF
CDR3nt: TGTGCCAGCAGCTTGACAGGGATAGGGGATTCACCCCTCCACTTT

v_gene: TRBV4-1
abundance: -
d_gene: -
j_gene: TRBJ1-3
CDR3aa: CASSQGWGGWGNTIYF
CDR3nt: TGCGCCAGCAGCCAAGGATGGGGGGGATGGGGAAACACCATATATTTT

v_gene: TRBV25-1
abundance: -
d_gene: TRBD1
j_gene: TRBJ2-1
CDR3aa: CASSGQGGGNEQFF
CDR3nt: TGTGCCAGCAGTGGACAGGGCGGCGGGAATGAGCAGTTCTTC

v_gene: TRBV19
abundance: -
d_gene: TRBD2
j_gene: TRBJ2-5
CDR3aa: CASSASGGLTETQYF
CDR3nt: TGTGCCAGTAGTGCTAGCGGGGGGTTAACGGAGACCCAGTACTTC

v_gene: TRBV5-1
abundance: -
d_gene: -
j_gene: TRBJ1-2
CDR3aa: CASSLDSFYGYTF
CDR3nt: TGCGCCAGCAGCCTGGACAGCTTCTATGGCTACACCTTC

v_gene: TRBV11-2
abundance: -
d_gene: -
j_gene: TRBJ1-2
CDR3aa: CASSLDAIQTVNYGYTF
CDR3nt: TGTGCCAGCAGCTTAGACGCCATCCAGACTGTTAACTATGGCTACACCTTC

v_gene: TRBV6-5
abundance: -
d_gene: -
j_gene: TRBJ1-3
CDR3aa: CASSWRPTSGNTIYF
CDR3nt: TGTGCCAGCAGTTGGAGACCGACCTCTGGAAACACCATATATTTT

v_gene: TRBV6-1
abundance: -
d_gene: TRBD1
j_gene: TRBJ1-3
CDR3aa: CASSERSTGLSGNTIYF
CDR3nt: TGTGCCAGCAGTGAAAGGTCGACAGGGCTCTCTGGAAACACCATATATTTT

v_gene: TRBV30
abundance: -
d_gene: TRBD1
j_gene: TRBJ1-1
CDR3aa: CAWSSTSGGDTEAFF
CDR3nt: TGTGCCTGGAGTTCAACGTCAGGGGGGGACACTGAAGCTTTCTTT